A single sample is the source of the 9 T cell receptor beta chains below, sequenced in a study of PD-1 blockade in classical Hodgkin lymphoma (dated by TCRdb to between 2020 and 2021). The library was generated by the immunoSEQ multiplex PCR assay. TCRdb took over this immuneACCESS table, retaining in-frame rearrangements with V and J assigned. Such tables are incomplete; in checked studies, under half of the missing clones stem from an unresolved V gene, and the remainder is unexplained. This sample holds about 46,000 clones; 73% were observed only once. Of the sample, approximately 10% is held by the ten largest clones. Reading the label with the study, this specimen's time point is: cycle 1 day 1 (C1D1), immediately before nivolumab initiation. Relapse after autologous stem cell transplantation had occurred in all trial patients, and cohorts A, B and C were distinguished by prior brentuximab vedotin exposure.

Source: peripheral blood mononuclear cells (PBMCs), taken at baseline. The receptors originated from a human donor with classical Hodgkin lymphoma.

V usage is TRBV18 and J usage is TRBJ1-1; a weak D match, TRBD1 (6 bases). The CDR3 extends over 14 amino acids. CDR1 is KGHSH, CDR2 LQKENI, per germline. Trimming shortened V by 1 base and J by 1 base, and 7 bases separated the two germline ends. CDR3 loop: CASSPLTGNTEAFF. In nucleotides, the CDR3 is TGTGCCAGCTCACCACTGACAGGGAACACTGAAGCTTTCTTT.

The V gene is TRBV5-6, the J gene TRBJ2-3; the D is unclear. The CDR3 totals 15 residues. Trimming took 2 bases from V and 4 from J, leaving 14 bases between them. Germline CDR1 is SGHDT and CDR2 is YYEEEE. The CDR3, as DNA: TGTGCCAGCAGCTTTGGTTCCAGAGAGGCAGATACGCAGTATTTT. This codes for CASSFGSREADTQYF.

The chain uses TRBV15 and TRBJ2-3; possible D gene TRBD1, 5 bases. Germline lookup yields CDR1 LNHNV and CDR2 YYDKDF (reference sequence). Trimming took off 3 bases at V and 3 bases at J, with 10 bases between the two ends. The CDR3 is made up of 14 amino acids. The chain's CDR3 is CATSSVRVTDTQYF. Here the CDR3 DNA reads TGTGCCACCAGCAGCGTCAGGGTAACAGATACGCAGTATTTT.

This chain uses TRBV6-5 with TRBJ2-3; D is unclear. The CDR3 has 12 amino acids. Per the germline V gene, CDR1 is MNHEY and CDR2 is SVGAGI. The V end lost 6 bases, the J end lost 1 base, and 5 bases lay between the germline ends. CDR3 sequence reads: CASSPRTDTQYF. CDR3 nucleotides: TGTGCCAGCAGCCCTCGCACAGATACGCAGTATTTT.

The V gene is TRBV21-1, the J gene TRBJ2-3; the table calls TRBD1, which could not be checked here. TRBV21-1 is assigned pseudogene status. The length of the CDR3 is 14 residues. The chain's CDR3 is CASSKILRGDTQYF. The CDR3 coding sequence is TGTGCCAGCAGCAAAATCCTAAGGGGAGATACGCAGTATTTT.

The chain recombines TRBV7-6 with TRBJ2-7, with 8 bases aligning to TRBD1. The germline V gene encodes CDR1 SGHVS and CDR2 FNYEAQ. V shed 7 bases, J shed 4 bases, and the junction held 6 bases outside the gene matches. This CDR3 has 13 amino acids. The CDR3 sequence: CASNRGAGYEQYF. Here the CDR3 DNA reads TGTGCCAGCAACAGGGGGGCCGGTTACGAGCAGTACTTC.

This clone was seen only a few times. The chain is built from TRBV5-1 and TRBJ2-5; D possibly corresponds to TRBD2 (7 bases). This CDR3 is built from 14 residues. Trimming removed 4 bases from V and 1 base from J, with 11 bases in between. Germline V CDR1 and CDR2: SGHRS, YFSETQ. The CDR3: CASSQGGVQETQYF. The DNA of the CDR3 is TGCGCCAGCAGCCAAGGGGGGGTCCAAGAGACCCAGTACTTC. Looking up the rest from reference TRBV5-1 and TRBJ2-5 gives the full variable domain: KAGVTQTPRYLIKTRGQQVTLSCSPISGHRSVSWYQQTPGQGLQFLFEYFSETQRNKGNFPGRFSGRQFSNSRSEMNVSTLELGDSALYLCASSQGGVQETQYFGPGTRLLVL.

The genes are TRBV19 and TRBJ2-7, with 8 bases matching TRBD1. This CDR3 region has 15 residues. Germline V gene data show CDR1 as LNHDA and CDR2 as SQIVND (reference sequence). The V and J ends lost 4 bases and 0 bases, in that order; junction bases with no gene match: 5. The CDR3 here is CASSNTGGSSYEQYF. DNA for the CDR3: TGTGCCAGTAGTAATACAGGGGGGAGCTCCTACGAGCAGTACTTC.

The chain has TRBV5-1 and TRBJ1-1, with 10 bases fitting TRBD1. This CDR3 contains 15 residues. V lost 3 bases and J lost 1; bases outside the gene matches: 3. The germline CDR1 and CDR2 sequences are SGHRS and YFSETQ. In DNA, the CDR3 is TGCGCCAGCAGCTCGACAGGGGGCGAGAACACTGAAGCTTTCTTT. It codes for CASSSTGGENTEAFF. The whole variable domain, remainder taken from reference TRBV5-1 and TRBJ1-1, is KAGVTQTPRYLIKTRGQQVTLSCSPISGHRSVSWYQQTPGQGLQFLFEYFSETQRNKGNFPGRFSGRQFSNSRSEMNVSTLELGDSALYLCASSSTGGENTEAFFGQGTRLTVV.